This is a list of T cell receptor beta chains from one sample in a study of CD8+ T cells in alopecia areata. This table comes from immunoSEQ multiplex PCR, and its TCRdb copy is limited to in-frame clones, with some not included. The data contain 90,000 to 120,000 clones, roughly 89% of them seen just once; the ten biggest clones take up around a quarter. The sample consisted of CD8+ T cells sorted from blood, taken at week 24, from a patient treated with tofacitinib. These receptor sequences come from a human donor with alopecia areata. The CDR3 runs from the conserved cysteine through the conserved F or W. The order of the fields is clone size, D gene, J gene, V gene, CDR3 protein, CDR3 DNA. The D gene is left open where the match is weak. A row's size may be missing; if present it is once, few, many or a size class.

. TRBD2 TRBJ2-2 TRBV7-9 CASSAGTSGTGELFF TGTGCCAGCAGCGCCGGGACTAGCGGGACCGGGGAGCTGTTTTTT
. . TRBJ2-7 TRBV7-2 CASSEGLSYEQYF TGTGCCAGCAGCGAAGGATTATCCTACGAGCAGTACTTC
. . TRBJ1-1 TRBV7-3 CASSVGPTSTEAFF TGTGCCAGCAGCGTGGGACCTACCAGCACTGAAGCTTTCTTT
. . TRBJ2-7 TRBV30 CAWGIADEQYF TGTGCCTGGGGTATCGCCGACGAGCAGTACTTC
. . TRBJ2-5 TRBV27 CASSFLGTRGSETQYF TGTGCCAGCAGTTTCCTCGGGACTCGGGGGTCAGAGACCCAGTACTTC
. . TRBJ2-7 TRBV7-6 CASSLAPRGDFLYEQYF TGTGCCAGCAGCTTAGCGCCCCGAGGGGACTTTCTCTACGAGCAGTACTTC
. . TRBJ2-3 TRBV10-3 CAISDLRSGYTDTQYF TGTGCCATCAGTGATCTGAGGAGCGGCTATACAGATACGCAGTATTTT
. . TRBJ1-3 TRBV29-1 CSVGSSGNTIYF TGCAGCGTTGGAAGCTCTGGAAACACCATATATTTT
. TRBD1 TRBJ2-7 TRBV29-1 CSAWDRQQYF TGCAGCGCCTGGGACAGGCAGCAGTACTTC
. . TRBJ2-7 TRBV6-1 CASFESYEQYF TGTGCCAGCTTCGAATCCTACGAGCAGTACTTC
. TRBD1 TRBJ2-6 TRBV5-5 CASSLTFSWDRPSGANVLTF TGTGCCAGCAGCTTGACTTTTTCTTGGGACAGACCATCTGGGGCCAACGTCCTGACTTTC
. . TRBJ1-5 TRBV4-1 CASSQASVGMLNQPQHF TGCGCCAGCAGCCAAGCTTCAGTGGGGATGTTAAATCAGCCCCAGCATTTT
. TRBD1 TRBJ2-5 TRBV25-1 CASSDWDSQETQYF TGTGCCAGCAGTGATTGGGACAGCCAAGAGACCCAGTACTTC
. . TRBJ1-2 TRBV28 CASSLRGGNDYGYTF TGTGCCAGCAGTTTACGAGGAGGGAATGACTATGGCTACACCTTC
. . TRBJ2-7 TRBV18 CASSPEAVYEQYF TGTGCCAGCTCACCAGAGGCTGTCTACGAGCAGTACTTC
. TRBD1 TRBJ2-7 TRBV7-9 CASSPEGTGRAYEQYF TGTGCCAGCAGCCCCGAAGGGACAGGGAGGGCCTACGAGCAGTACTTC
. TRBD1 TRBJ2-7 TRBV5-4 CASSLGWTGGNEQYF TGTGCCAGCAGCTTAGGCTGGACAGGGGGCAACGAGCAGTACTTC
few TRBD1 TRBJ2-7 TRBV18 CASSPLRDSSYEQYF TGTGCCAGCTCACCACTTCGGGACAGCTCCTACGAGCAGTACTTC
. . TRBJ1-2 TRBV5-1 CASSYGPGLKRSNYGYTF TGCGCCAGCAGCTATGGACCGGGACTCAAAAGGTCTAACTATGGCTACACCTTC
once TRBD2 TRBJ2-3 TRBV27 CASSFSPGGADTQYF TGTGCCAGCAGTTTTAGTCCCGGGGGGGCAGATACGCAGTATTTT
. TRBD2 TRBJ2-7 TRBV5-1 CASSPGLAGDGYEQYF TGCGCCAGCAGCCCGGGACTAGCGGGGGACGGATACGAGCAGTACTTC
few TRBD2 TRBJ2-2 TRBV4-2 CASSQGLETNTGELFF TGTGCCAGCAGCCAGGGACTAGAGACGAACACCGGGGAGCTGTTTTTT
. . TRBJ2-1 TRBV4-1 CASSLGPSNEQFF TGCGCCAGCAGCCTCGGGCCGTCAAATGAGCAGTTCTTC
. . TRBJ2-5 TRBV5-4 CASSWGRFQETQYF TGTGCCAGCAGCTGGGGGAGGTTCCAAGAGACCCAGTACTTC
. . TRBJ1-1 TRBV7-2 CASSSRGGNTEAFF TGTGCCAGCAGCTCCAGGGGAGGGAACACTGAAGCTTTCTTT
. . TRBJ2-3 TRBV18 CASSPSATDTQYF TGTGCCAGCTCACCCTCTGCCACAGATACGCAGTATTTT
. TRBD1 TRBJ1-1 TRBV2 CASSGPRDSEAFF TGTGCCAGCAGTGGCCCAAGGGACAGTGAAGCTTTCTTT
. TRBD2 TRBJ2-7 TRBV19 CASSMNGLASYEQYF TGTGCCAGTAGTATGAACGGACTAGCTTCCTACGAGCAGTACTTC
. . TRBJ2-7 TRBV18 CASSPGGYSSYEQYF TGTGCCAGCTCACCCGGGGGTTATAGCTCCTACGAGCAGTACTTC
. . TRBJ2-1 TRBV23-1 CASSLGQTLRPYNEQFF TGCGCCAGCAGTCTCGGGCAGACCCTCCGCCCATACAATGAGCAGTTCTTC
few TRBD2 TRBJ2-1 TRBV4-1 CASSQESGGRYNEQFF TGCGCCAGCAGCCAAGAATCGGGGGGGCGCTACAATGAGCAGTTCTTC
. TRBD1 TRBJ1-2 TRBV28 CASIPYTGTGSPLAF TGTGCCAGCATCCCCTATACCGGGACAGGTTCTCCTTTGGCCTTC
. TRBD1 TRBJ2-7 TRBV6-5 CASNPGGVSWEQYF TGTGCCAGCAACCCAGGGGGCGTCAGCTGGGAGCAGTACTTC
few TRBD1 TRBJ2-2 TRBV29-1 CSVEDLDRGVAGELFF TGCAGCGTTGAAGATCTGGACAGGGGGGTTGCCGGGGAGCTGTTTTTT
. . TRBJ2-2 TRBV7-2 CASSYRDNFSGELFF TGTGCCAGCAGCTACCGGGACAACTTTTCCGGGGAGCTGTTTTTT
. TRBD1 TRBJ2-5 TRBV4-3 CASSPPGQGEETQYF TGCGCCAGCAGCCCTCCGGGACAGGGTGAAGAGACCCAGTACTTC
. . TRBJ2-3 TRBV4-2 CASSQEGRGSLDTQYF TGTGCCAGCAGCCAAGAGGGCAGGGGATCTCTAGATACGCAGTATTTT
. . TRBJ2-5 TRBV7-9 CASSRKETQYF TGTGCCAGCAGCCGAAAAGAGACCCAGTACTTC
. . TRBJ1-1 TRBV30 CAWSSGLQNTEAFF TGTGCCTGGAGTTCGGGACTCCAGAACACTGAAGCTTTCTTT
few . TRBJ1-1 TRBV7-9 CASSHSGRRMNTEAFF TGTGCCAGCAGCCATTCGGGACGTAGAATGAACACTGAAGCTTTCTTT
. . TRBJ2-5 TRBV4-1 CASSPTWNGQETQYF TGCGCCAGCAGCCCCACATGGAACGGACAAGAGACCCAGTACTTC
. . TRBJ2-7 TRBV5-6 CASSTGTYEQYF TGTGCCAGCAGCACCGGGACCTACGAGCAGTACTTC
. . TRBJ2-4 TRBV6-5 CASSYSPGWNLMYF TGTGCCAGCAGTTACTCGCCAGGGTGGAATTTAATGTACTTC
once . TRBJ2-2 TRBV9 CASSVGTGELFF TGTGCCAGCAGCGTCGGCACCGGGGAGCTGTTTTTT
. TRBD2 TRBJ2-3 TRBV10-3 CAISTGTSVPDTQYF TGTGCCATCAGTACCGGGACTAGCGTGCCAGATACGCAGTATTTT
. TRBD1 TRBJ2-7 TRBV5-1 CASSLVQGLLYEQYF TGCGCCAGCAGCTTGGTACAGGGGCTCCTCTACGAGCAGTACTTC
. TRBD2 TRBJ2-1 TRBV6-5 CASSYIGLAGDNEQFF TGTGCCAGCAGTTACATCGGACTAGCGGGGGACAATGAGCAGTTCTTC
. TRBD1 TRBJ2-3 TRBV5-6 CASTWGQLGTDTQYF TGTGCCAGCACCTGGGGACAGCTGGGCACAGATACGCAGTATTTT
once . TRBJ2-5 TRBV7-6 CASSLAGIKETQYF TGTGCCAGCAGCTTAGCAGGAATCAAGGAGACCCAGTACTTC
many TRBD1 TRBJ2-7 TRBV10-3 CAISESGGQGSYEQYF TGTGCCATCAGTGAGTCAGGGGGACAGGGTTCTTACGAGCAGTACTTC
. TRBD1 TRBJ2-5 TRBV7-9 CASSRSGQGQETQYF TGTGCCAGCAGCAGGAGCGGACAGGGCCAAGAGACCCAGTACTTC
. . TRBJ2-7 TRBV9 CASSVEGQFAYEQYF TGTGCCAGCAGCGTAGAGGGGCAATTCGCCTACGAGCAGTACTTC
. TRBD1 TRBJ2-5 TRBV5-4 CASSLGGTEETQYF TGTGCCAGCAGCTTGGGGGGGACAGAAGAGACCCAGTACTTC